This TCR beta chain was recorded in a study of control samples from healthy donors and cancer patients (dated by TCRdb to about 2020). The protocol used for the library was the immunoSEQ multiplex PCR assay. TCRdb provides this immuneACCESS table in a form limited to in-frame rearrangements. Some clones are lacking; in checked studies, under half of them reflect an unresolved V gene, and why the rest are absent is not known. The sample has 130,000 or so clones on record, roughly 94% of them singletons. The biggest ten clones account for 10% to 15% of the sample. V is clipped by 5 bases and J by 0 bases, and the sequence between their germline boundaries is 8 bases long. CDR1 is given as MNHEY and CDR2 as SMNVEV, both from the germline V gene (reference sequence). The CDR3 runs 14 residues from the cysteine to the phenylalanine. CDR3 DNA is the only sequence kept; it has 42 bases, read in frame from the first base.

Turning to this clone: Which antigen it targets is not known. Base qualities are not at hand, and no much larger clone is one base apart.

Sequencing was performed on blood. This clonotype originated in a man between 40 and 49 years old in good health. The chain was built from TRBV27 and TRBJ1-3; the D segment cannot be called with confidence. This receptor carries the CDR3 CASSPDPSGNTIYF. The sequenced DNA: TGTGCCAGCAGTCCGGACCCCTCTGGAAACACCATATATTTT.